This TCR beta chain was documented in a study of T cells after yellow fever vaccination (dated by TCRdb to 2018 to 2020). Regarding the complete study: Libraries from fractions with low cell numbers were prepared with the SMART-Seq v4 Ultra Low Input RNA kit. To follow T-cell clones before and after both primary and booster YFV17D yellow fever vaccination, bulk TCR alpha and beta repertoires underwent longitudinal sequencing. The cohort comprised two healthy male donors, one aged 18 to 30 and one aged 30 to 40 years. Blood was collected at multiple timepoints before and after primary and secondary immunization, and bulk PBMC replicates and cell subsets were isolated. What the research found in general, with its limitations: Only two donors were included in the study, so the extent to which the findings can be generalized is limited. Most clones expanded after primary vaccination (96% of CD4 and around 89% of CD8) were re-detected after the booster, suggesting that broad memory maintenance occurred. A small fraction of clonotypes appeared in both the CD4 and CD8 compartments, likely as a result of convergent recombination. Computational filtering was needed because FACS-sorted repertoires could contain abundant contaminating clonotypes from the bulk population. The secondary T-cell response was found to be weaker but faster than the primary response, with a peak reached on day 5 rather than on day 15.

Via the germline V gene, CDR1 is ENHRY and CDR2 SYGVKD. From the cysteine up to the phenylalanine, the CDR3 has a length of 13 residues. CDR3 DNA only is kept here, 39 bases in frame from base 1. V is pared back by 4 bases and J by 3 bases, with 10 bases lying between the germline termini. TCR cDNA was synthesized by 5'RACE template switching, through which a universal primer site and unique molecular identifiers were introduced. Priming for cDNA synthesis came from both the TCR alpha and TCR beta constant segments. Library amplification involved two PCR steps, and the second step added sample barcodes and sequencing adapters. Libraries were sequenced on Illumina HiSeq 2500 (2x100 bp) or NovaSeq (2x150 bp). The paper's processing steps were these. MIGEC was used to demultiplex reads and collapse the reads into UMI consensus sequences, and MiXCR was used for V(D)J alignment. Vaccine-responding clonotypes were defined with edgeR using replicate PBMC samples, requiring FDR below 0.01 and a log2 fold change above 5 up to day 15. Bulk clonotypes were assigned CD4 or CD8 identity according to which sequenced CD4 or CD8 repertoire held them at higher abundance. TCRdb redid the processing of the public reads, applying fastp at Q25 and MiXCR, and retained in-frame beta chains. Each entry is one CDR3 protein sequence, shown with its most common DNA and genes. The V and J calls follow TCRdb's processing rather than the paper's. Here the sample has around 590,000 distinct CDR3 sequences; 10% to 15% occur a single time. The ten biggest clones cover under 15% of the sample.

The sample's treatment or condition label, decoded: live attenuated yellow fever vaccine strain. At each blood-draw timepoint, two biological replicates of bulk PBMCs were collected. A standard Ficoll-Paque protocol was used to isolate PBMCs from peripheral blood. RNA was extracted with TriZol from bulk PBMCs, CD4 and CD8 fractions, and dextramer-positive and dextramer-negative fractions. Comments on this clonotype: Its antigen has not been determined. Qualities for individual bases were not recorded, and no much larger clone is one base off.

The sequence came from a man aged 30 to 39 who received the YFV17D yellow fever vaccine. Specimen: PBMCs, collected on the day of the yellow fever booster vaccination. The chain couples TRBV10-3 to TRBJ2-7, with TRBD2 tentatively as D gene (6 bases match). CDR3 loop: CAISGLTSYEQYF. The DNA sequence reads TGTGCCATCAGTGGTTTGACTAGCTACGAGCAGTACTTC.